Given below is one TCR beta chain in context. Its matching antigen is unknown. This sample is drawn from a study of T cell responses to AZD1222 COVID-19 vaccine. For the study at large: Samples with a second dose at about 4 or about 12 weeks were pooled together. Broader study findings: Only six people who got AZD1222 tested seropositive at baseline. Clonal diversity may have been underestimated in mostly white British donors.

Sequencing used immunoSEQ multiplex PCR; TCRdb keeps in-frame clones, though not all of them. The sample includes roughly 180,000 clones, around 93% of them seen just once. V lost 5 bases and J lost 1, with 8 bases in between. The length of the CDR3 is 13 residues. Germline V CDR1 and CDR2: MNHEY, SMNVEV (reference sequence). Source: peripheral blood, taken on day 0 of AZD1222 vaccination. This TCR derives from an adult in good health. V usage is TRBV27 and J usage is TRBJ1-1; D is unclear. CDR3 nucleotide sequence: TGTGCCAGCAGTACAAACAGGAACACTGAAGCTTTCTTT. Residues: CASSTNRNTEAFF.